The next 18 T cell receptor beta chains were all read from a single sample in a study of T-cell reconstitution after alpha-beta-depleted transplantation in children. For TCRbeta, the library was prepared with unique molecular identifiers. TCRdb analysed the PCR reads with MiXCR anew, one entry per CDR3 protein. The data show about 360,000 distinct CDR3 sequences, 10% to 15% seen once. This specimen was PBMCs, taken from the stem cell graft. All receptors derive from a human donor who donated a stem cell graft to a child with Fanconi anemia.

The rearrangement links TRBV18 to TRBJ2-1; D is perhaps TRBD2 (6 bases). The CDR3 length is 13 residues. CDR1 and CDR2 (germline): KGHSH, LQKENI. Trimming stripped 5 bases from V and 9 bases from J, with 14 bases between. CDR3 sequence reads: CASSSGLSGEQFF. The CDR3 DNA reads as TGTGCCAGCTCATCAGGACTATCCGGTGAGCAGTTCTTC. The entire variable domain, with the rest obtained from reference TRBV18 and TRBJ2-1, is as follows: NAGVMQNPRHLVRRRGQEARLRCSPMKGHSHVYWYRQLPEEGLKFMVYLQKENIIDESGMPKERFSAEFPKEGPSILRIQQVVRGDSAAYFCASSSGLSGEQFFGPGTRLTVL.

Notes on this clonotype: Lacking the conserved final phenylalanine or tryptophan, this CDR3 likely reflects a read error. CDR3 DNA sequence: TGTGCCATCGGAAAATCAGGGGGCGCGGGGAACACTGAAGCTTTCTGT. Its translation: CAIGKSGGAGNTEAFC. This rearrangement joins TRBV10-3 to TRBJ1-1; 8 bases fit TRBD1. CDR1 and CDR2 from the germline V gene are ENHRY and SYGVKD. This CDR3 region has 16 residues. The V gene end was trimmed by 8 bases and the J gene end by 1 base; junction bases not matched to a gene: 12.

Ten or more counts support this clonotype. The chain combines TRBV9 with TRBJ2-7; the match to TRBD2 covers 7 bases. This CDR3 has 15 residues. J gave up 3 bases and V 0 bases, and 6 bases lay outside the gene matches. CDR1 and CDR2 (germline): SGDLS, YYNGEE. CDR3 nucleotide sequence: TGTGCCAGCAGCGTAGGGGATAGCGGGCACTACGAGCAGTACTTC. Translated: CASSVGDSGHYEQYF. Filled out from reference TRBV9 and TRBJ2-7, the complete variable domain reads DSGVTQTPKHLITATGQRVTLRCSPRSGDLSVYWYQQSLDQGLQFLIQYYNGEERAKGNILERFSAQQFPDLHSELNLSSLELGDSALYFCASSVGDSGHYEQYFGPGTRLTVT.

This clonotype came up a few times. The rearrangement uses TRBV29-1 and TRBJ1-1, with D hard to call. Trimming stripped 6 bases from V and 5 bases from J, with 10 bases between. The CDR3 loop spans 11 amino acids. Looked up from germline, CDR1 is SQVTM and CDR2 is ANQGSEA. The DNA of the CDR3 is TGCAGCGTCCGCGAGGAAACTGAAGCTTTCTTT. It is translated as CSVREETEAFF. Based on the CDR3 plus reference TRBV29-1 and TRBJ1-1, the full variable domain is SAVISQKPSRDICQRGTSLTIQCQVDSQVTMMFWYRQQPGQSLTLIATANQGSEATYESGFVIDKFPISRPNLTFSTLTVSNMSPEDSSIYLCSVREETEAFFGQGTRLTVV.

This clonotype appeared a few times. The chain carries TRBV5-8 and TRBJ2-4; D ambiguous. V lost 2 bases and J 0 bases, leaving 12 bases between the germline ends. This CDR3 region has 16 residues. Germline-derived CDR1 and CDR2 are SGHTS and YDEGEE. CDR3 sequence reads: CASSFGDPLAKNIQYF. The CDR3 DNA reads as TGTGCCAGCAGCTTTGGTGACCCCCTAGCCAAAAACATTCAGTACTTC.

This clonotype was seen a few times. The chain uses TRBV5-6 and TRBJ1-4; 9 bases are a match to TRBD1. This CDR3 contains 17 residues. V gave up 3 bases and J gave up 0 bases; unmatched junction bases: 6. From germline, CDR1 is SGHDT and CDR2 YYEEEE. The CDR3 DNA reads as TGTGCCAGCAGCTCATCAAGGACAGGGGCAACTAATGAAAAACTGTTTTTT. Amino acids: CASSSSRTGATNEKLFF.

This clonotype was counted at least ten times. Written as DNA, the CDR3 is TGTGCCAGCAGCCCACGACAGGGATACATTTATAGCAATCAGCCCCAGCATTTT. It translates to CASSPRQGYIYSNQPQHF. V is TRBV7-3 and J is TRBJ1-5; 7 positions agree with TRBD1. The germline gives CDR1 SGHTA, CDR2 FQGTGA. J gave up 0 bases and V 5 bases, and 13 bases lay outside the gene matches. CDR3 length: 18 amino acids.

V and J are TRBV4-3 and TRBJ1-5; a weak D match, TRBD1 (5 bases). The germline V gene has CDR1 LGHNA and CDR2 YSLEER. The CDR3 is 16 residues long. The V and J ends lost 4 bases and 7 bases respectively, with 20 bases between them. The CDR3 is CASSLDSSAGGQPQHF. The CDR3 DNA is TGCGCCAGCAGCCTCGACAGTTCCGCGGGAGGACAGCCCCAGCATTTT.

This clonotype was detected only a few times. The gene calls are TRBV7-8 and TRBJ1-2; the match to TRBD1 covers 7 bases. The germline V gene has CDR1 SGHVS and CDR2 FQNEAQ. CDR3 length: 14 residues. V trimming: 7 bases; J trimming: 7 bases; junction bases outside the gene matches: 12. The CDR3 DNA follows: TGTGCCAGCACTGATAGGGAAGGGGGCTCTGGCTACACCTTC. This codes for CASTDREGGSGYTF.

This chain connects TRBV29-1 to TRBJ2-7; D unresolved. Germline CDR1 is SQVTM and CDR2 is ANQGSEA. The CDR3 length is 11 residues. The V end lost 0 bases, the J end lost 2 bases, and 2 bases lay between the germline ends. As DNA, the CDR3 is TGCAGCGTTGAAGATGCCTACGAGCAGTACTTC. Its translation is CSVEDAYEQYF.

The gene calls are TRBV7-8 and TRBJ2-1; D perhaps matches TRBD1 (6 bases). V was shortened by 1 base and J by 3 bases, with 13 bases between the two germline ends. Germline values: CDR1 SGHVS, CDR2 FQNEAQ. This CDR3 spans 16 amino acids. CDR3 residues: CASSLERWTVYNEQFF. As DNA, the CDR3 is TGTGCCAGCAGCTTAGAGCGCTGGACAGTCTACAATGAGCAGTTCTTC.

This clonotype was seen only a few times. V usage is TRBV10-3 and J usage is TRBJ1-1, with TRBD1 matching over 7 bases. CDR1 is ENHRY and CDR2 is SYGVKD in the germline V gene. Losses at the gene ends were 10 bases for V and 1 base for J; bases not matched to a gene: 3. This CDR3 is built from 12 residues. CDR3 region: CATGQANTEAFF. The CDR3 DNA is TGTGCCACTGGACAGGCGAACACTGAAGCTTTCTTT.

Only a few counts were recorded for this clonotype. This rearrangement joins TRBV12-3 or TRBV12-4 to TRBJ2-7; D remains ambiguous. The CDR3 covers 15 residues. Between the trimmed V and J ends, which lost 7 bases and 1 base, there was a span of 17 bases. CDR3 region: CASTLDGVGSYEQYF. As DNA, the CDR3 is TGTGCCAGCACCCTCGACGGAGTTGGTTCCTACGAGCAGTACTTC.

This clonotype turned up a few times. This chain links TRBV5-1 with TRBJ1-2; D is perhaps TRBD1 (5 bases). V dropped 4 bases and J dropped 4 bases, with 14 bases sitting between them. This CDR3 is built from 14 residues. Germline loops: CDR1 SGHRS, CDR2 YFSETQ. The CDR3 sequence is CASSVDTPGYGYTF. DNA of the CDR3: TGCGCCAGCAGCGTGGACACGCCGGGCTATGGCTACACCTTC.

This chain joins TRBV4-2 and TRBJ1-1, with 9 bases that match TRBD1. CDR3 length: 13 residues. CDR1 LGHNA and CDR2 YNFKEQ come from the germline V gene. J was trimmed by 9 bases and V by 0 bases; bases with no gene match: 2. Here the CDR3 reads CASSQENRGQAFF. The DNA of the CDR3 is TGTGCCAGCAGCCAAGAAAACAGGGGGCAAGCTTTCTTT.

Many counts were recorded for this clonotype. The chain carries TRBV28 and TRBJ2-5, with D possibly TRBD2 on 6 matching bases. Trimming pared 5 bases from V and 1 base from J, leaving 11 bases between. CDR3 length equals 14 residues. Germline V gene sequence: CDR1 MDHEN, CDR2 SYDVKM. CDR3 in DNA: TGTGCCAGCAGTCTTCGGGAGCTCCAAGAGACCCAGTACTTC. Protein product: CASSLRELQETQYF. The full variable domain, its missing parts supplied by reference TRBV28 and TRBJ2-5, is DVKVTQSSRYLVKRTGEKVFLECVQDMDHENMFWYRQDPGLGLRLIYFSYDVKMKEKGDIPEGYSVSREKKERFSLILESASTNQTSMYLCASSLRELQETQYFGPGTRLLVL.

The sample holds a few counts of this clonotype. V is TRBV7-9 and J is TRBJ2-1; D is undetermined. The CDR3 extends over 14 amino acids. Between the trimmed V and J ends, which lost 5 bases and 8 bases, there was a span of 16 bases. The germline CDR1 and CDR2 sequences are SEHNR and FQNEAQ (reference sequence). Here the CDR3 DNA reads TGTGCCAGCAGCCCTCAATTAGGGTGGCATGAGCAGTTCTTC. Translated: CASSPQLGWHEQFF.

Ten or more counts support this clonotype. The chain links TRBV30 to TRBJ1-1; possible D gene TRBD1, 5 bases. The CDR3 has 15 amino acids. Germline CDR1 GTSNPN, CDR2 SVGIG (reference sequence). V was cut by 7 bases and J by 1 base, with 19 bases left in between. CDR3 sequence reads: CASTWVDMGNTEAFF. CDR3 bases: TGTGCCTCCACGTGGGTGGACATGGGGAACACTGAAGCTTTCTTT.